This is a list of T cell receptor beta chains from one sample in a study of blood T cells in healthy people across ages. TCRdb re-called the 5' RACE reads with MiXCR, one entry per CDR3 protein. The profile covers about 760,000 distinct CDR3 sequences, with around a quarter appearing a single time and 9% to 9.5% taken by the ten largest. These data were likewise used in another study, on T cells of mothers and their children.

Sequencing was carried out using blood. The receptors stem from a boy between 10 and 17 years old in good health. Each CDR3 is given with its conserved first and last residue.

V gene: TRBV28
CDR3 length: 13
J gene: TRBJ1-2
CDR3 protein: CASSLVRRGGYTF

V gene: TRBV12-3/TRBV12-4
CDR3 length: 15
J gene: TRBJ2-5
CDR3 protein: CASSSGRAGSETQYF

V gene: TRBV12-5
CDR3 length: 14
J gene: NA
CDR3 protein: CASGLVVARETQYF

V gene: TRBV20-1
CDR3 length: 12
J gene: TRBJ1-1
CDR3 protein: CSGGRWDTEAFF

V gene: TRBV10-2
CDR3 length: 12
J gene: TRBJ2-5
CDR3 protein: CASRYRGETQYF

V gene: TRBV20-1
CDR3 length: 12
J gene: TRBJ2-5
CDR3 protein: CSARDSFETQYF

V gene: TRBV7-9
CDR3 length: 16
J gene: TRBJ1-3
CDR3 protein: CASSSGVPVSGNTIYF

V gene: TRBV10-3
CDR3 length: 14
J gene: TRBJ2-5
CDR3 protein: CAISETPGAETQYF

V gene: TRBV11-2
CDR3 length: 15
J gene: TRBJ2-7
CDR3 protein: CASRSLAGAFYEQYF

V gene: TRBV20-1
CDR3 length: 16
J gene: TRBJ1-4
CDR3 protein: CSARDRRGATNEKLFF

V gene: TRBV5-1
CDR3 length: 13
J gene: TRBJ1-2
CDR3 protein: CASSLAEGYGYTF

V gene: TRBV7-3
CDR3 length: 13
J gene: NA
CDR3 protein: CASSLANRDEQFF

V gene: TRBV7-2
CDR3 length: 14
J gene: TRBJ2-3
CDR3 protein: CASRYRIGADTQYF

V gene: TRBV2
CDR3 length: 15
J gene: TRBJ1-1
CDR3 protein: CASNIVTGSDTEAFF

V gene: TRBV5-1
CDR3 length: 17
J gene: TRBJ2-1
CDR3 protein: CASSGALAGVSYNEQFF

V gene: TRBV7-9
CDR3 length: 15
J gene: NA
CDR3 protein: CASRRGLAGGGEQFF

V gene: TRBV25-1
CDR3 length: 14
J gene: TRBJ1-2
CDR3 protein: CASSDLGTGYGYTF

V gene: TRBV15
CDR3 length: 15
J gene: TRBJ2-7
CDR3 protein: CATSRDRDSSFEQYF

V gene: TRBV6-6
CDR3 length: 16
J gene: TRBJ2-3
CDR3 protein: CASSYSGGVSTDTQYF

V gene: TRBV28
CDR3 length: 15
J gene: TRBJ1-5
CDR3 protein: CASSPTGSSNQPQHF

V gene: TRBV7-3
CDR3 length: 16
J gene: NA
CDR3 protein: CASSSLLAGGPNEQFF

V gene: TRBV11-3
CDR3 length: 16
J gene: TRBJ2-7
CDR3 protein: CASSQPSLGGTYEQYF

V gene: TRBV29-1
CDR3 length: 12
J gene: TRBJ1-1
CDR3 protein: CSVERLVGRAFF

V gene: TRBV12-3/TRBV12-4
CDR3 length: 12
J gene: TRBJ1-2
CDR3 protein: CASSLRLNGYTF

V gene: TRBV5-4
CDR3 length: 16
J gene: TRBJ2-5
CDR3 protein: CASSPQGGTRQETQYF

V gene: TRBV10-3
CDR3 length: 12
J gene: TRBJ1-1
CDR3 protein: CAISQGNTEAFF

V gene: TRBV18
CDR3 length: 15
J gene: TRBJ2-1
CDR3 protein: CASSPLTSSYNEQFF

V gene: TRBV20-1
CDR3 length: 13
J gene: TRBJ1-1
CDR3 protein: CSESGQPNTEAFF

V gene: TRBV6-4
CDR3 length: 19
J gene: TRBJ2-3
CDR3 protein: CASSEAREPFSGLPDTQYF

V gene: TRBV5-1
CDR3 length: 14
J gene: TRBJ2-3
CDR3 protein: CASSLFLSTDTQYF

V gene: TRBV25-1
CDR3 length: 14
J gene: TRBJ1-5
CDR3 protein: CASSESGSNQPQHF

V gene: TRBV25-1
CDR3 length: 16
J gene: TRBJ2-2
CDR3 protein: CASSEFFWEDTGELFF

V gene: TRBV6-6
CDR3 length: 14
J gene: TRBJ1-4
CDR3 protein: CASSYGQGEEKLFF

V gene: TRBV28
CDR3 length: 15
J gene: TRBJ1-1
CDR3 protein: CASSLPGGMNTEAFF

V gene: TRBV2
CDR3 length: 13
J gene: NA
CDR3 protein: CASVQGLGYEQYF

V gene: TRBV20-1
CDR3 length: 16
J gene: TRBJ2-7
CDR3 protein: CSARKIRDGALYEQYF

V gene: TRBV29-1
CDR3 length: 12
J gene: TRBJ2-7
CDR3 protein: CSVASGAYEQYF

V gene: TRBV29-1
CDR3 length: 14
J gene: NA
CDR3 protein: CSVEGRGPGNEQFF

V gene: TRBV3-1
CDR3 length: 14
J gene: TRBJ1-2
CDR3 protein: CASSQGTMAYGYTF

V gene: TRBV4-3
CDR3 length: 15
J gene: TRBJ2-7
CDR3 protein: CASSQDRDWTYEQYF

V gene: TRBV5-1
CDR3 length: 15
J gene: TRBJ1-1
CDR3 protein: CASSLGAGGPSEAFF

V gene: TRBV27
CDR3 length: 11
J gene: TRBJ2-5
CDR3 protein: CASTKAETQYF

V gene: TRBV7-2
CDR3 length: 14
J gene: TRBJ1-4
CDR3 protein: CASSFSPTNEKLFF

V gene: TRBV6-2/TRBV6-3
CDR3 length: 15
J gene: TRBJ2-5
CDR3 protein: CASTQRTGIQETQYF

V gene: TRBV6-2/TRBV6-3
CDR3 length: 16
J gene: NA
CDR3 protein: CASSYSTGGISYEQYF

V gene: TRBV7-2
CDR3 length: 16
J gene: TRBJ2-5
CDR3 protein: CASSLGLAGGVETQYF

V gene: TRBV12-5
CDR3 length: 15
J gene: TRBJ2-7
CDR3 protein: CASGLYPGASIEQYF